The 32 T cell receptor beta chains reported below all come from one sample, sequenced in a study of siplizumab effects on memory and regulatory T cells. The assay was immunoSEQ multiplex PCR, and TCRdb's table has in-frame clones only and misses some. The sample has fewer than 8,000 clones; about 60% are singletons. The sample consisted of effector memory CD8+ T cells sorted from blood. Subset defined: unstimulated CD8+ effector memory T cells. These receptors were taken from a human donor in good health.

The chain combines TRBV6-5 with TRBJ2-6; no reliable D call. Germline V gene sequence: CDR1 MNHEY, CDR2 SVGAGI. CDR3 size: 15 residues. V lost 6 bases and J 0 bases, leaving 9 bases between the germline ends. The CDR3 nucleotides are TGTGCCAGCAGCCCCGGCCTCTCTGGGGCCAACGTCCTGACTTTC. Amino acid sequence: CASSPGLSGANVLTF.

This clone has just a few counts. This chain uses TRBV4-1 with TRBJ1-1; 7 positions match TRBD1. Germline V gives CDR1 MGHRA, CDR2 YSYEKL. V gave up 4 bases and J gave up 11 bases; unmatched junction bases: 7. This CDR3 region has 12 residues. CDR3 sequence: CASSLQGNLAFF. The DNA of the CDR3 is TGCGCCAGCAGCCTACAGGGGAACCTGGCTTTCTTT.

The rearrangement links TRBV6-1 to TRBJ2-3; no clear D. From germline, CDR1 is MNHNS and CDR2 SASEGT. The CDR3 loop spans 13 amino acids. Trimming pared 3 bases from V and 0 bases from J, leaving 4 bases between. In DNA form, the CDR3 reads TGTGCCAGCAGTGACGGCAGCACAGATACGCAGTATTTT. This encodes CASSDGSTDTQYF.

This chain connects TRBV7-9 to TRBJ1-2; D not certain. This CDR3 has 15 residues. Trimming removed 5 bases at V and 2 bases at J, with 15 bases between. Germline V gene lookup returns CDR1 SEHNR and CDR2 FQNEAQ (reference sequence). The CDR3 spells CASSLRLTTNYGYTF. CDR3 sequence (DNA): TGTGCCAGCAGCCTCAGACTGACAACCAACTATGGCTACACCTTC.

This chain connects TRBV7-9 to TRBJ1-1; 7 bases align to TRBD1. After removal of 5 bases from V and 4 bases from J, the junction contained 7 bases not matched to a gene. The CDR3 sequence is 14 residues long. Germline V gives CDR1 SEHNR, CDR2 FQNEAQ (reference sequence). The CDR3 nucleotides are TGTGCCAGCAGCCAAGTAGCAGGGGGCACTGAAGCTTTCTTT. Its translation: CASSQVAGGTEAFF.

V usage is TRBV9 and J usage is TRBJ2-7; TRBD2 aligns across 12 bases. In germline, CDR1 is SGDLS, CDR2 YYNGEE. The junction had 5 bases not matched to a gene; V was cut back by 0 bases and J by 4 bases. This CDR3 region has 16 residues. CDR3 nucleotide sequence: TGTGCCAGCAGCGTAGCCACCGGGACTAGCGGGTACGAGCAGTACTTC. Amino acid sequence: CASSVATGTSGYEQYF.

The chain is built from TRBV2 and TRBJ2-2; 14 bases map to TRBD2. J lost 4 bases, V lost 9 bases, and 10 bases had no gene match. CDR1 is SNHLY, CDR2 FYNNEI, per germline. The CDR3 spans 17 residues. In DNA, the CDR3 is TGTGCCAGTTGTCCCGGGACTAGCGGGGGTAGCACCGGGGAGCTGTTTTTT. Translating it yields CASCPGTSGGSTGELFF.

As for this clone: Additional DNA sequences in this sample encode the identical CDR3. The chain combines TRBV19 with TRBJ1-6, with no clear D. CDR1 LNHDA and CDR2 SQIVND come from the germline V gene (reference sequence). V lost 1 base to trimming and J lost 2 bases, with 6 bases between them. CDR3 length: 15 residues. The CDR3 DNA sequence: TGTGCCAGTAGTATAGGCGGGACCTATAATTCACCCCTCCACTTT. The encoded protein is CASSIGGTYNSPLHF. Full variable domain (missing parts from reference TRBV19 and TRBJ1-6): DGGITQSPKYLFRKEGQNVTLSCEQNLNHDAMYWYRQDPGQGLRLIYYSQIVNDFQKGDIAEGYSVSREKKESFPLTVTSAQKNPTAFYLCASSIGGTYNSPLHFGNGTRLTVT.

CDR3 nucleotide sequence: TGTGCCAGCAGCTTGGGGGTCGAGCAGTTCTTC. It translates to CASSLGVEQFF. The V and J genes are TRBV7-9 and TRBJ2-1, with D possibly called TRBD1 or TRBD2 (5 bases each). Germline V lookup: CDR1 SEHNR, CDR2 FQNEAQ (reference sequence). The CDR3 length is 11 residues. Trimming left V 3 bases short and J 10 bases short, with 7 bases between.

The chain recombines TRBV4-1 with TRBJ2-7, with 7 positions matching TRBD2. CDR3 length: 14 residues. Germline CDR1 MGHRA, CDR2 YSYEKL. J was trimmed by 4 bases and V by 3 bases; bases with no gene match: 6. The CDR3 loop reads CASSHQRGFYEQYF. The CDR3 DNA reads as TGCGCCAGCAGCCACCAGCGGGGATTTTACGAGCAGTACTTC.

The chain joins TRBV4-1 to TRBJ2-2; D is ambiguous. Germline CDR1 is MGHRA and CDR2 is YSYEKL. Trimming left V 1 base short and J 0 bases short, with 6 bases between. This CDR3 contains 15 residues. CDR3 residues: CASSQGQANTGELFF. In nucleotides, the CDR3 is TGCGCCAGCAGCCAAGGCCAGGCGAACACCGGGGAGCTGTTTTTT.

This rearrangement joins TRBV18 to TRBJ2-1; D ambiguous. The CDR3 has 16 residues. V shed 0 bases and J shed 0 bases, with 9 bases lying between them. Per germline, CDR1 KGHSH and CDR2 LQKENI. In DNA, the CDR3 is TGTGCCAGCTCACCACCGGTGGCTTACTCCTACAATGAGCAGTTCTTC. Translated: CASSPPVAYSYNEQFF.

This clone is labeled medium-sized (0.01 to 0.1%). The rearrangement links TRBV6-4 to TRBJ2-1; 9 nucleotides agree with TRBD2. Trimming took 6 bases from V and 6 from J; bases not matched to a gene: 9. Germline CDR1 MRHNA, CDR2 SNTAGT. This CDR3 is 15 amino acids long. CDR3 residues: CASSTDSGGLNEQFF. CDR3 in DNA: TGTGCCAGCAGCACGGATAGCGGGGGACTCAATGAGCAGTTCTTC.

The chain has TRBV13 and TRBJ2-1; 8 bases fit TRBD2. V shed 2 bases, J shed 2 bases, and the junction held 2 bases outside the gene matches. This CDR3 is 15 amino acids long. In germline, CDR1 is PRHDT, CDR2 FYEKMQ (reference sequence). This chain's CDR3 is CASSLRGGAYNEQFF. CDR3 DNA: TGTGCCAGCAGCTTACGGGGGGGCGCCTACAATGAGCAGTTCTTC.

The rearrangement joins TRBV28 to TRBJ2-3; maybe TRBD1 (6 bases). The CDR3 length is 15 residues. Germline V gene sequence: CDR1 MDHEN, CDR2 SYDVKM. V lost 7 bases, J lost 1 base, and 15 bases lay in between. This CDR3 reads CASKVRPGGTDTQYF. The DNA for the CDR3 is TGTGCCAGCAAAGTGCGGCCAGGGGGCACAGATACGCAGTATTTT. The full variable domain, completed using reference TRBV28 and TRBJ2-3, is DVKVTQSSRYLVKRTGEKVFLECVQDMDHENMFWYRQDPGLGLRLIYFSYDVKMKEKGDIPEGYSVSREKKERFSLILESASTNQTSMYLCASKVRPGGTDTQYFGPGTRLTVL.

This chain joins TRBV5-1 and TRBJ1-1; D is ambiguous. The CDR3 totals 13 residues. V lost 0 bases, J lost 2 bases, and 5 bases lay in between. CDR1 is SGHRS and CDR2 is YFSETQ in the germline V gene. CDR3 amino acids: CASSLGENTEAFF. The CDR3 DNA follows: TGCGCCAGCAGCTTGGGAGAAAACACTGAAGCTTTCTTT.

This rearrangement joins TRBV14 to TRBJ2-5, with D perhaps given as TRBD1 or TRBD2 (5 bases each). Germline CDR1 reads SGHDN; CDR2 reads FVKESK. V dropped 4 bases and J dropped 7 bases, with 13 bases sitting between them. CDR3 length equals 13 residues. The CDR3 region has the DNA TGTGCCAGCAGCCCCCACCCTGGGGGGACCCAGTACTTC. Translation: CASSPHPGGTQYF.

The rearrangement uses TRBV6-5 and TRBJ2-1; 11 bases line up with TRBD2. Germline CDR1 and CDR2: MNHEY and SVGAGI. The CDR3 covers 15 residues. V shed 2 bases, J shed 6 bases, and the junction held 3 bases outside the gene matches. CDR3 coding DNA: TGTGCCAGCAGTTACCAGACTAGCGGGGCCAATGAGCAGTTCTTC. It specifies CASSYQTSGANEQFF.

V and J are TRBV23-1 and TRBJ1-2, with D perhaps matching TRBD1 (5 bases). TRBV23-1 is an ORF; its function is uncertain. This CDR3 comprises 14 residues. Trimming cost V 3 bases and J 2 bases, with 10 bases left between them. CDR3 bases: TGCGCCAGCAGTCAGTCAGGGAGGAACTATGGCTACACCTTC. This translates into CASSQSGRNYGYTF.

Sample share makes this clone large. The rearrangement joins TRBV9 to TRBJ1-1, with unresolved D. Germline loops: CDR1 SGDLS, CDR2 YYNGEE. Trimming cost V 0 bases and J 0 bases, with 12 bases left between them. This CDR3 has 16 residues. The CDR3 DNA reads TGTGCCAGCAGCGTAGACAACGGACGCATGAACACTGAAGCTTTCTTT. This gives the protein CASSVDNGRMNTEAFF. Filled out from reference TRBV9 and TRBJ1-1, the complete variable domain reads DSGVTQTPKHLITATGQRVTLRCSPRSGDLSVYWYQQSLDQGLQFLIQYYNGEERAKGNILERFSAQQFPDLHSELNLSSLELGDSALYFCASSVDNGRMNTEAFFGQGTRLTVV.

V gene TRBV6-1 combines with J gene TRBJ1-6; D may be TRBD1 (5 bases). Germline V gives CDR1 MNHNS, CDR2 SASEGT. The CDR3 has 14 amino acids. V was clipped by 4 bases and J by 7 bases, with 11 bases between them. CDR3 amino acids: CASSVGGENSPLHF. CDR3 nucleotides: TGTGCCAGCAGTGTGGGGGGAGAGAATTCACCCCTCCACTTT.

By share, this clone ranks as medium-sized. J is TRBJ1-2 and V is TRBV19; 8 nucleotides agree with TRBD1. The CDR3 contains 16 residues. The germline gives CDR1 LNHDA, CDR2 SQIVND (reference sequence). The ends lost 5 bases at V and 0 bases at J; junction bases unmatched: 8. The DNA of the CDR3 is TGTGCCAGTAGTCAGGGGGCCCTCGGTACTAACTATGGCTACACCTTC. Amino acid sequence: CASSQGALGTNYGYTF.

The rearrangement uses TRBV6-6 and TRBJ2-3, with D maybe TRBD2 (5 bases). Deletions cut 5 bases from V and 6 bases from J, with 12 bases between. Germline CDR1 is MNHNY and CDR2 is SVGAGI (reference sequence). This CDR3 has 13 residues. Here the CDR3 reads CASSRGEVDTQYF. CDR3 nucleotide sequence: TGTGCCAGCAGTCGGGGTGAAGTGGATACGCAGTATTTT.

The rearrangement links TRBV29-1 to TRBJ2-7, with D uncertain. CDR1 is SQVTM and CDR2 is ANQGSEA in the germline V gene. The CDR3 sequence is 13 residues long. V was cut by 0 bases and J by 0 bases, with 6 bases left in between. The CDR3 sequence: CSVEEVASYEQYF. CDR3 nucleotides: TGCAGCGTTGAAGAGGTGGCCTCCTACGAGCAGTACTTC.

The chain is built from TRBV5-1 and TRBJ2-7; no reliable D call. Germline CDR1 SGHRS, CDR2 YFSETQ. This CDR3 region has 15 residues. V was clipped by 0 bases and J by 4 bases, with 14 bases between them. The CDR3 coding sequence is TGCGCCAGCAGCTTGGCTACGGGCGTTGGGTACGAGCAGTACTTC. It translates to CASSLATGVGYEQYF.

This clone is judged large. The genes are TRBV2 and TRBJ2-2; tentative D call: TRBD2 (5 bases). The germline V gene encodes CDR1 SNHLY and CDR2 FYNNEI. The CDR3 spans 15 residues. V was pared by 1 base and J by 6 bases, with 12 bases between. CDR3 sequence (DNA): TGTGCCAGCAGTGAAGTCACTAGTTTTTCCGGGGAGCTGTTTTTT. This translates into CASSEVTSFSGELFF.

This clone is a singleton in its sample. This CDR3 reads CASRTGYSNQPQHF. CDR3 bases: TGTGCCAGCCGGACAGGATATAGCAATCAGCCCCAGCATTTT. The chain has TRBV6-6 and TRBJ1-5; 7 positions agree with TRBD1. V lost 8 bases and J lost 0; bases outside the gene matches: 4. This CDR3 spans 14 amino acids. Germline V gene sequence: CDR1 MNHNY, CDR2 SVGAGI (reference sequence).

The V and J genes are TRBV19 and TRBJ2-5; 10 bases are shared with TRBD1. CDR1 is LNHDA, CDR2 SQIVND, per germline (reference sequence). V trimming: 3 bases; J trimming: 5 bases; junction bases outside the gene matches: 6. This CDR3 spans 15 amino acids. In DNA, the CDR3 is TGTGCCAGTAGTATGTGGACAGGGGGTTCGGAGACCCAGTACTTC. It yields the protein CASSMWTGGSETQYF.

V gene TRBV19 combines with J gene TRBJ1-4; D is ambiguous. The CDR3 extends over 14 amino acids. Per the germline V gene, CDR1 is LNHDA and CDR2 is SQIVND (reference sequence). V dropped 3 bases and J dropped 6 bases, with 11 bases sitting between them. Here the CDR3 reads CASSIPGGDEKLFF. In DNA form, the CDR3 reads TGTGCCAGTAGTATTCCCGGAGGCGATGAAAAACTGTTTTTT.

The chain employs TRBV9 and TRBJ1-1; possibly TRBD1 for D (5 bases). With 4 bases removed from V and 4 bases from J, the gap between germline ends came to 17 bases. Germline values: CDR1 SGDLS, CDR2 YYNGEE. The length of the CDR3 is 15 residues. Written as DNA, the CDR3 is TGTGCCAGCAGCCCCGCAGGCAGGGCGGGCACTGAAGCTTTCTTT. This codes for CASSPAGRAGTEAFF.

The chain combines TRBV5-6 with TRBJ2-7; D is ambiguous. Trimming removed 4 bases at V and 3 bases at J, with 14 bases between. This CDR3 has 14 amino acids. Germline-derived CDR1 and CDR2 are SGHDT and YYEEEE. The CDR3 sequence is CASSLLSPYYEQYF. The DNA for the CDR3 is TGTGCCAGCAGCCTATTATCTCCCTACTACGAGCAGTACTTC.

The chain couples TRBV28 to TRBJ1-1, with D tentatively TRBD1 (6 bases). This CDR3 is built from 15 residues. Germline loops: CDR1 MDHEN, CDR2 SYDVKM. V lost 1 base to trimming and J lost 1 base, with 10 bases between them. As DNA, the CDR3 is TGTGCCAGCAGTTTATTAGGGGGGCCGAACACTGAAGCTTTCTTT. Residues: CASSLLGGPNTEAFF.